Each of the 11 T cell receptor beta chains below was sequenced from the same sample in a study of blood T cells in healthy people across ages. Alongside a J-beta primer mix, a sample-barcoded 5' primer served in a second PCR lasting roughly 6 to 11 cycles. TCRdb re-called the 5' RACE reads through MiXCR, storing one row per CDR3 protein. The sample contains hundreds of thousands of distinct CDR3 sequences, about 47% of which appear only once. Sample: blood. Receptors originate from an elderly man in good health.

This clonotype was seen repeatedly, ten times or more. The chain joins TRBV12-3 or TRBV12-4 to TRBJ2-7; 7 bases fit TRBD2. Trimming removed 1 base from V and 0 bases from J; junction bases left unmatched: 3. The CDR3 runs to 15 residues. CDR3 DNA: TGTGCCAGCAGTTTAGGGCTAGCGGACTCCTACGAGCAGTACTTC. This codes for CASSLGLADSYEQYF.

This chain links TRBV3-1 with TRBJ2-4, with D perhaps TRBD1 or TRBD2 (5 bases each). With the DNA end fitting TRBJ2-7 better, the J assignment may be wrong. This CDR3 contains 14 residues. The germline gives CDR1 LGHDT, CDR2 YNNKEL (reference sequence). CDR3 nucleotide sequence: TGTGCCAGCAGGGGACGAGGCGGAGCCTACGAGCAGTACTTC. Protein: CASRGRGGAYEQYF.

CDR3 sequence reads: CASSLTSFTSGEDYEQYF. The CDR3 DNA reads TGCGCCAGCAGCTTGACCTCATTCACTAGCGGGGAAGACTACGAGCAGTACTTC. The chain combines TRBV5-1 with TRBJ2-7, with TRBD2 matching 10 bases. J was trimmed by 3 bases and V by 1 base; bases with no gene match: 13. Germline CDR1 is SGHRS and CDR2 is YFSETQ. The CDR3 runs 18 residues.

The J gene is TRBJ1-2, the V gene TRBV12-3 or TRBV12-4, with D tentatively TRBD1 (5 bases). This CDR3 is 12 amino acids long. V lost 2 bases and J 8 bases, leaving 9 bases between the germline ends. This chain's CDR3 is CASSLHRSGYTF. CDR3 in DNA: TGTGCCAGCAGTTTACACAGGAGCGGCTACACCTTC.

The chain links TRBV10-2 to TRBJ2-5; 9 bases line up with TRBD1. The germline V gene encodes CDR1 WSHSY and CDR2 SAAADI. V shed 5 bases and J 3 bases; nucleotides not matched to a gene: 4. CDR3 size: 14 residues. Here the CDR3 reads CASSWGQGEETQYF. CDR3 coding DNA: TGCGCCAGCAGTTGGGGACAGGGCGAAGAGACCCAGTACTTC.

The chain links TRBV7-2 to TRBJ2-7; the match to TRBD2 covers 7 bases. Unmatched junction bases numbered 10, after V lost 5 bases and J lost 3 bases. Germline-derived CDR1 and CDR2 are SGHTA and FQGNSA. CDR3 size: 15 residues. The CDR3 region is CASSPTSSGNYEQYF. CDR3 nucleotide sequence: TGTGCCAGCAGCCCGACCAGCAGCGGGAACTACGAGCAGTACTTC.

This clonotype was seen only once. V gene TRBV28 combines with J gene TRBJ1-2; a weak D match, TRBD1 (6 bases). Deletions cut 7 bases from V and 4 bases from J, with 13 bases between. Germline V gives CDR1 MDHEN, CDR2 SYDVKM. The CDR3 loop spans 13 amino acids. The CDR3 DNA follows: TGTGCCAGCACCGAAGGACAGTCCTATGGCTACACCTTC. Translation: CASTEGQSYGYTF.

This clonotype has a count of ten or more. The chain combines TRBV15 with TRBJ1-2; D unclear. V lost 3 bases, J lost 0 bases, and 17 bases lay in between. The CDR3 contains 17 residues. Germline loops: CDR1 LNHNV, CDR2 YYDKDF (reference sequence). The CDR3 DNA reads as TGTGCCACCAGCAGGGGGTTCGAAGGCAGGCCTAACTATGGCTACACCTTC. It encodes CATSRGFEGRPNYGYTF.

This clonotype was seen a few times. The gene calls are TRBV29-1 and TRBJ2-3; TRBD1 agrees at 12 bases. The V gene's germline CDR1 is SQVTM and CDR2 ANQGSEA. The CDR3 runs to 16 residues. Unmatched junction bases numbered 5, after V lost 3 bases and J lost 1 base. For the CDR3, the DNA is TGCAGCGTTGATGGGGACAGGGGGCAAGGCACAGATACGCAGTATTTT. It translates to CSVDGDRGQGTDTQYF.

The chain is built from TRBV27 and TRBJ2-2; D is ambiguous. The V gene's germline CDR1 is MNHEY and CDR2 SMNVEV (reference sequence). CDR3 size: 13 residues. V shed 0 bases and J shed 5 bases, with 4 bases lying between them. This CDR3 reads CASSLSWTGELFF. CDR3 in DNA: TGTGCCAGCAGTTTATCATGGACCGGGGAGCTGTTTTTT.

The rearrangement uses TRBV5-1 and TRBJ2-1; perhaps D is TRBD1 or TRBD2 (5 bases each). The germline V gene encodes CDR1 SGHRS and CDR2 YFSETQ. The V end was cut by 0 bases, the J end by 4 bases, with 11 bases between. The CDR3 loop spans 15 amino acids. The CDR3 loop is CASSLVLGPYNEQFF. CDR3 nucleotides: TGCGCCAGCAGCTTGGTTCTGGGACCATACAATGAGCAGTTCTTC.